Presented here are 31 T cell receptor beta chains from one specimen sequenced in a study of blood T cell repertoires in COVID-19. Sequencing was performed with immunoSEQ multiplex PCR; in TCRdb, only in-frame clones are kept and a portion is missing. The sample lists around 200,000 clones; approximately 86% were seen once. Sequenced: peripheral blood. These receptors came from a woman aged 25 to 45 with COVID-19, enrolled during active disease.

This chain joins TRBV7-2 and TRBJ2-6; no clear D. Deletions cut 1 base from V and 2 bases from J, with 6 bases between. This CDR3 is 15 amino acids long. Germline V gene data show CDR1 as SGHTA and CDR2 as FQGNSA. CDR3 DNA sequence: TGTGCCAGCAGCTTAGGACATCCTGGGGCCAACGTCCTGACTTTC. Translated: CASSLGHPGANVLTF.

The V and J genes are TRBV11-1 and TRBJ2-5, with 10 nucleotides matching TRBD2. This CDR3 is 15 amino acids long. Trimming cost V 4 bases and J 4 bases; bases outside gene matches: 6. CDR1 SGHAT and CDR2 FQDESV come from the germline V gene (reference sequence). The chain's CDR3 is CASSSRLAGTETQYF. Here the CDR3 DNA reads TGTGCCAGCAGCTCAAGACTAGCGGGTACAGAGACCCAGTACTTC.

V and J are TRBV30 and TRBJ2-7, with TRBD2 matching over 11 bases. Germline loops: CDR1 GTSNPN, CDR2 SVGIG (reference sequence). V shed 4 bases, J shed 3 bases, and the junction held 11 bases outside the gene matches. The CDR3 runs 16 residues. The CDR3 nucleotides read TGTGCCTGGAACGCAGGGTTAGCGGGGGGGGGCTACGAGCAGTACTTC. Encoded protein: CAWNAGLAGGGYEQYF.

The chain combines TRBV6-2 or TRBV6-3 with TRBJ2-3; TRBD2 agrees at 9 bases. J was trimmed by 2 bases and V by 2 bases; bases with no gene match: 5. CDR3 length equals 16 residues. Germline loops: CDR1 MNHEY, CDR2 SVGEGT. The CDR3, as DNA: TGTGCCAGCAGTTACGGCCAGCGGGGGGCCACAGATACGCAGTATTTT. It translates to CASSYGQRGATDTQYF.

V and J are TRBV5-8 and TRBJ1-3; D is uncertain. V shed 7 bases and J shed 10 bases, with 21 bases lying between them. The CDR3 spans 14 residues. Per the germline V gene, CDR1 is SGHTS and CDR2 is YDEGEE. The CDR3 coding sequence is TGTGCCAGCGCAGACGGCTACCCAGGAGGAACCATATATTTT. It codes for CASADGYPGGTIYF.

This clone was seen only once. V is TRBV30 and J is TRBJ2-1; the D is unclear. V lost 5 bases to trimming and J lost 8 bases, with 10 bases between them. The CDR3 consists of 11 residues. Germline loops: CDR1 GTSNPN, CDR2 SVGIG (reference sequence). The CDR3: CAWCILDEQFF. The CDR3 bases are TGTGCCTGGTGTATTTTAGATGAGCAGTTCTTC.

This clone was seen only a few times. V gene TRBV6-5 combines with J gene TRBJ2-2, with D possibly matching TRBD1 (6 bases). This CDR3 contains 13 residues. Trimming shortened V by 6 bases and J by 5 bases, and 10 bases separated the two germline ends. Germline CDR1 MNHEY, CDR2 SVGAGI. DNA for the CDR3: TGTGCCAGCAGAACCAGGGGTACCGGGGAGCTGTTTTTT. Protein: CASRTRGTGELFF.

The chain carries TRBV15 and TRBJ1-2; D not resolved. Germline values: CDR1 LNHNV, CDR2 YYDKDF (reference sequence). The CDR3 extends over 13 amino acids. With 1 base removed from V and 8 bases from J, the gap between germline ends came to 11 bases. The CDR3 sequence: CATSRVAGGGYTF. As DNA, the CDR3 is TGTGCCACCAGCAGAGTTGCGGGCGGGGGCTACACCTTC.

V gene TRBV7-2 combines with J gene TRBJ1-1; no clear D. Germline V lookup: CDR1 SGHTA, CDR2 FQGNSA. Trimming took off 4 bases at V and 5 bases at J, with 11 bases between the two ends. The CDR3 has 13 residues. As DNA, the CDR3 is TGTGCCAGCAGCTCCCTCTCAGTAACTGAAGCTTTCTTT. It translates to CASSSLSVTEAFF.

The chain combines TRBV6-5 with TRBJ1-3, with D possibly TRBD1 on 6 matching bases. The CDR3 is 16 residues long. Looked up from germline, CDR1 is MNHEY and CDR2 is SVGAGI. The ends were cut back, 4 bases at V and 2 bases at J, with 15 bases in the middle. CDR3 nucleotides: TGTGCCAGCAGTTTCTCAGCAGGGGTGGCTGGAAACACCATATATTTT. Translated, it gives CASSFSAGVAGNTIYF.

The rearrangement joins TRBV24-1 to TRBJ1-1; D is undetermined. Trimming cost V 2 bases and J 1 base, with 10 bases left between them. Germline lookup yields CDR1 KGHDR and CDR2 SFDVKD. The CDR3 spans 15 residues. CDR3 bases: TGTGCCACCAGTGATTCCCGACGGGGGAACACTGAAGCTTTCTTT. It is translated as CATSDSRRGNTEAFF.

The V and J genes are TRBV19 and TRBJ2-1, with 14 positions matching TRBD2. The CDR3 spans 18 residues. J gave up 10 bases and V 4 bases, and 15 bases lay outside the gene matches. The germline V gene encodes CDR1 LNHDA and CDR2 SQIVND (reference sequence). CDR3 sequence (DNA): TGTGCCAGTAGTACACCACTTCCGGGACTAGCGGGAGTAGGGGAGCAGTTCTTC. Translated: CASSTPLPGLAGVGEQFF.

This chain links TRBV6-5 with TRBJ1-1; TRBD1 is a possible D gene (6 bases). V dropped 6 bases and J dropped 0 bases, with 14 bases sitting between them. This CDR3 is built from 15 residues. CDR1 and CDR2 (germline): MNHEY, SVGAGI. The DNA of the CDR3 is TGTGCCAGCAGCAACACGGACAGCCTGAACACTGAAGCTTTCTTT. It codes for CASSNTDSLNTEAFF.

The chain recombines TRBV6-6 with TRBJ1-1; weak D call: TRBD1 (6 bases). Trimming cost V 2 bases and J 4 bases, with 14 bases left between them. This CDR3 region has 15 residues. Germline V lookup: CDR1 MNHNY, CDR2 SVGAGI (reference sequence). The DNA for the CDR3 is TGTGCCAGCAGTTACGTCGGGGGGCAGGGCACTGAAGCTTTCTTT. Encoded protein: CASSYVGGQGTEAFF.

This clone was seen a handful of times. The V gene is TRBV6-2 or TRBV6-3, the J gene TRBJ2-1, with unresolved D. The CDR3 runs 15 residues. V gave up 2 bases and J gave up 8 bases, with 16 bases separating them. Germline CDR1 MNHEY, CDR2 SVGEGT. The chain's CDR3 is CASSYLALSQDEQFF. In DNA form, the CDR3 reads TGTGCCAGCAGTTACCTGGCTTTAAGTCAGGATGAGCAGTTCTTC.

This clone has a single count. V usage is TRBV10-2 and J usage is TRBJ2-7; D is uncertain. The germline gives CDR1 WSHSY, CDR2 SAAADI. CDR3 length: 14 residues. V lost 1 base and J 5 bases, leaving 12 bases between the germline ends. CDR3 DNA: TGCGCCAGCAGTGAGTTGAGTGTTCGCGACGAGCAGTACTTC. Encoded protein: CASSELSVRDEQYF.

The chain employs TRBV9 and TRBJ2-1; 14 positions match TRBD2. The CDR3 sequence is 17 residues long. Germline V gives CDR1 SGDLS, CDR2 YYNGEE. The V and J ends lost 4 bases and 2 bases, in that order; junction bases with no gene match: 5. DNA for the CDR3: TGTGCCAGCAGCCCCTCGGGACTAGCGGGAGCCTACAATGAGCAGTTCTTC. Translating it yields CASSPSGLAGAYNEQFF. The full variable domain, rest sourced from reference TRBV9 and TRBJ2-1, is DSGVTQTPKHLITATGQRVTLRCSPRSGDLSVYWYQQSLDQGLQFLIQYYNGEERAKGNILERFSAQQFPDLHSELNLSSLELGDSALYFCASSPSGLAGAYNEQFFGPGTRLTVL.

The chain is built from TRBV9 and TRBJ2-5; TRBD2 matches 13 bases. The CDR3 has 21 residues. V was pared by 4 bases and J by 5 bases, with 23 bases of the junction left unmatched. CDR1 and CDR2 from the germline V gene are SGDLS and YYNGEE. CDR3 region: CASSPQPGLAGHRRIGETQYF. The CDR3 DNA is TGTGCCAGCAGCCCTCAACCGGGACTAGCGGGACATAGAAGAATAGGGGAGACCCAGTACTTC. Together with reference TRBV9 and TRBJ2-5, the CDR3 gives the full variable domain: DSGVTQTPKHLITATGQRVTLRCSPRSGDLSVYWYQQSLDQGLQFLIQYYNGEERAKGNILERFSAQQFPDLHSELNLSSLELGDSALYFCASSPQPGLAGHRRIGETQYFGPGTRLLVL.

The chain recombines TRBV7-2 with TRBJ1-4, with 7 bases fitting TRBD1. The ends lost 2 bases at V and 7 bases at J; junction bases unmatched: 10. Germline V gene sequence: CDR1 SGHTA, CDR2 FQGNSA. The CDR3 is made up of 16 amino acids. Here the CDR3 reads CASSLQRQGLVEKLFF. The CDR3 nucleotides read TGTGCCAGCAGCTTACAGCGACAGGGATTGGTTGAAAAACTGTTTTTT.

The CDR3 DNA is TGTGCCAGCAACGGAGGGGGGGAGATGTTGGCTGAAGCTTTCTTT. It codes for CASNGGGEMLAEAFF. The V gene is TRBV5-6, the J gene TRBJ1-1; tentative D call: TRBD1 (6 bases). The V end was cut by 6 bases, the J end by 6 bases, with 21 bases between. The CDR3 sequence is 15 residues long. CDR1 and CDR2 from the germline V gene are SGHDT and YYEEEE.

This chain uses TRBV19 with TRBJ1-3; D is ambiguous. CDR1 LNHDA and CDR2 SQIVND come from the germline V gene (reference sequence). The V end lost 1 base, the J end lost 7 bases, and 14 bases lay between the germline ends. CDR3 size: 15 residues. Here the CDR3 reads CASSIGGVDLNTIYF. The CDR3 bases are TGTGCCAGTAGTATAGGGGGAGTGGACCTCAACACCATATATTTT. Based on the CDR3 plus reference TRBV19 and TRBJ1-3, the full variable domain is DGGITQSPKYLFRKEGQNVTLSCEQNLNHDAMYWYRQDPGQGLRLIYYSQIVNDFQKGDIAEGYSVSREKKESFPLTVTSAQKNPTAFYLCASSIGGVDLNTIYFGEGSWLTVV.

This chain links TRBV28 with TRBJ1-2; weak D call: TRBD1 (6 bases). The CDR3 is 12 residues long. V lost 7 bases, J lost 4 bases, and 10 bases lay in between. Germline V gene data show CDR1 as MDHEN and CDR2 as SYDVKM. Here the CDR3 reads CASTQGPYGYTF. Written as DNA, the CDR3 is TGTGCCAGCACACAGGGCCCCTATGGCTACACCTTC.

The V and J genes are TRBV5-5 and TRBJ1-2; D gene uncertain. Trimming cost V 6 bases and J 1 base, with 16 bases left between them. The length of the CDR3 is 15 residues. Germline V CDR1 and CDR2: SGHKS, YYEKEE (reference sequence). The CDR3 nucleotides are TGTGCCAGCACCCTCGGTATAGCAAATAACTATGGCTACACCTTC. It translates to CASTLGIANNYGYTF.

The V gene is TRBV4-3, the J gene TRBJ2-1; 8 bases agree with TRBD2. The CDR3 covers 14 residues. Germline CDR1 reads LGHNA; CDR2 reads YSLEER. J gave up 9 bases and V 1 base, and 5 bases lay outside the gene matches. This CDR3 is CASSQGLAFGEQFF. The CDR3 DNA reads as TGCGCCAGCAGCCAAGGACTAGCGTTCGGTGAGCAGTTCTTC.

J is TRBJ2-1 and V is TRBV27; 14 bases fit TRBD2. Germline CDR1 and CDR2: MNHEY and SMNVEV (reference sequence). V shed 5 bases, J shed 7 bases, and the junction held 7 bases outside the gene matches. CDR3 size: 16 residues. CDR3 region: CASSPRLAGGLNEQFF. CDR3 DNA: TGTGCCAGCAGTCCCCGACTAGCGGGAGGGCTGAATGAGCAGTTCTTC.

The chain couples TRBV7-9 to TRBJ2-7; weak D call: TRBD1 (5 bases). CDR3 length: 16 residues. The V gene's germline CDR1 is SEHNR and CDR2 FQNEAQ (reference sequence). V was clipped by 5 bases and J by 0 bases, with 17 bases between them. This chain's CDR3 is CASSTSKTGSSYEQYF. The DNA for the CDR3 is TGTGCCAGCAGCACCTCCAAAACAGGTAGCTCCTACGAGCAGTACTTC.

In this sample, this clone turned up a few times. V gene TRBV25-1 combines with J gene TRBJ2-1, with D possibly being TRBD1 (6 bases). The germline V gene encodes CDR1 MGHDK and CDR2 SYGVNS. The CDR3 has 12 amino acids. Trimming stripped 11 bases from V and 5 bases from J, with 13 bases between. The CDR3 loop is CASGADHNEQFF. The DNA of the CDR3 is TGTGCCTCAGGGGCAGACCACAATGAGCAGTTCTTC.

This CDR3 reads CASKLELAGGDTQYF. The CDR3, as DNA: TGCGCCAGCAAGTTGGAACTAGCGGGGGGGGATACGCAGTATTTT. The chain uses TRBV4-3 and TRBJ2-3; 13 nucleotides agree with TRBD2. Trimming took 7 bases from V and 6 from J; bases not matched to a gene: 7. CDR3 length: 15 residues. Germline CDR1 reads LGHNA; CDR2 reads YSLEER.

The chain joins TRBV6-5 to TRBJ2-1; 13 bases fit TRBD2. Germline values: CDR1 MNHEY, CDR2 SVGAGI. The CDR3 extends over 15 amino acids. Trimming took 5 bases from V and 5 from J; bases not matched to a gene: 3. As DNA, the CDR3 is TGTGCCAGCAGTCTTGGGACTAGCGGGAACAATGAGCAGTTCTTC. Its protein is CASSLGTSGNNEQFF.

V usage is TRBV27 and J usage is TRBJ1-2; TRBD1 matches at 7 bases. The CDR3 contains 13 residues. V shed 4 bases and J 4 bases; nucleotides not matched to a gene: 3. The V gene's germline CDR1 is MNHEY and CDR2 SMNVEV (reference sequence). The DNA of the CDR3 is TGTGCCAGCAGTTCGGGGACAGTCTATGGCTACACCTTC. Protein product: CASSSGTVYGYTF.

This chain uses TRBV7-2 with TRBJ2-2, with 11 bases that match TRBD2. Germline-derived CDR1 and CDR2 are SGHTA and FQGNSA. The CDR3 has 17 residues. V was pared by 5 bases and J by 3 bases, with 8 bases of the junction left unmatched. CDR3 loop: CASSTSLAGDHTGELFF. CDR3 nucleotides: TGTGCCAGCAGCACATCACTAGCGGGGGACCACACCGGGGAGCTGTTTTTT.